This T cell receptor (beta chain) comes out of a study of OX40 agonist ivuxolimab in advanced cancers. Germline loops: CDR1 SQVTM, CDR2 ANQGSEA. This CDR3 is built from 13 residues. Trimming stripped 7 bases from V and 7 bases from J, with 19 bases between. TCRdb's copy holds only in-frame clones and misses some; the assay was immunoSEQ multiplex PCR. The profile shows under 70,000 clones, roughly 91% of them singletons. The sequencing used CD4+ or CD8+ T cells sorted from blood, collected in a trial of the OX40 agonist ivuxolimab. V gene TRBV29-1 combines with J gene TRBJ1-1, with D possibly TRBD1 on 5 matching bases. This TCR derives from an adult with an advanced solid tumor such as melanoma, head and neck, liver or kidney cancer. The CDR3: CSARGQGDSEAFF. CDR3 DNA: TGCAGCGCGAGGGGTCAGGGCGACAGTGAAGCTTTCTTT.